The sequence of this T cell receptor (beta chain) was determined in a study of T cells in tumors after PD-1 blockade. Study context: During anti-PD-1 treatment, some patients continued daily vismodegib 150 mg. On average, peripheral blood gave about 100,000 TCR templates and over 35,000 unique clonotypes. Regarding the study as a whole: Blood contained approximately 41% of the tumor's TCR clonotypes.

The CDR3 is 13 amino acids. Germline V gives CDR1 DFQATT, CDR2 SNEGSKA (reference sequence). V lost 3 bases and J lost 0, with 9 bases in between. Profiled with immunoSEQ multiplex PCR; TCRdb holds only in-frame clones, not every one. The sample includes about 48,000 clones, over 75% of them seen just once. As concerns this clone: The target antigen is unknown.

Genomic DNA template from tumor biopsies or peripheral blood, 616 ng to 6,004 ng input. This sequence joins TRBV20-1 and TRBJ2-7, with D possibly being TRBD2 (5 bases). This receptor was obtained from a human donor with basal cell carcinoma. Here the sequenced sample was PBMCs, taken before anti-PD-1 treatment. In nucleotides, the CDR3 is TGCAGTGCTAGTCGGGGAAGCTCCTACGAGCAGTACTTC. This translates into CSASRGSSYEQYF.